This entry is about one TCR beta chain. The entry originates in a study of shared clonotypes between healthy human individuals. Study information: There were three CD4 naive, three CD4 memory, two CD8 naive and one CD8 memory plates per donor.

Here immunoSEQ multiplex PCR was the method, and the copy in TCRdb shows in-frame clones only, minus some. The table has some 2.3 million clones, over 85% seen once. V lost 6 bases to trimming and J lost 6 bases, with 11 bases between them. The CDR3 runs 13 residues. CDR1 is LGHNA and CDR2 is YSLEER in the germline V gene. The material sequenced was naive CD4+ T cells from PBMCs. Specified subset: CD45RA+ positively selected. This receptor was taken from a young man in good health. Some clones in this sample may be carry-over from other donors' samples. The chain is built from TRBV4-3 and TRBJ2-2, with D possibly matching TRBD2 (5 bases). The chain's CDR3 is CASRHTSSGELFF. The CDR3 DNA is TGCGCCAGCAGGCATACTAGTTCCGGGGAGCTGTTTTTT.